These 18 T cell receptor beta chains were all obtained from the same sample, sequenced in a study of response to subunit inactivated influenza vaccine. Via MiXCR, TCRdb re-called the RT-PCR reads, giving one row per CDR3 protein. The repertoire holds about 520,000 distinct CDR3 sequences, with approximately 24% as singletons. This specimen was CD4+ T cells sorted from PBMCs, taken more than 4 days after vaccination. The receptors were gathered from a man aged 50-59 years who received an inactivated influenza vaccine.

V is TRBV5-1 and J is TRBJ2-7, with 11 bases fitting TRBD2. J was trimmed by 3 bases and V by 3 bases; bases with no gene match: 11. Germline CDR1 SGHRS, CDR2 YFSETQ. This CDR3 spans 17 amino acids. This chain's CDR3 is CASSWLKTSGINYEQYF. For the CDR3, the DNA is TGCGCCAGCAGCTGGTTAAAGACTAGCGGGATTAACTACGAGCAGTACTTC.

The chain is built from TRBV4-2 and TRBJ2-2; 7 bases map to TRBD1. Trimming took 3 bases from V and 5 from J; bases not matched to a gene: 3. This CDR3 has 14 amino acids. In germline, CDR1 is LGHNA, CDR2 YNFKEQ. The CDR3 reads CASSQEQGTGELFF. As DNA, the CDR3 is TGTGCCAGCAGCCAGGAACAGGGGACCGGGGAGCTGTTTTTT.

CDR3 DNA sequence: TGCAGCGTAGATCGGACAGCCTATGGCTACACCTTC. Protein: CSVDRTAYGYTF. V is TRBV29-1 and J is TRBJ1-2; tentative D call: TRBD1 (6 bases). The V gene's germline CDR1 is SQVTM and CDR2 ANQGSEA. V lost 6 bases to trimming and J lost 4 bases, with 12 bases between them. The CDR3 is made up of 12 amino acids.

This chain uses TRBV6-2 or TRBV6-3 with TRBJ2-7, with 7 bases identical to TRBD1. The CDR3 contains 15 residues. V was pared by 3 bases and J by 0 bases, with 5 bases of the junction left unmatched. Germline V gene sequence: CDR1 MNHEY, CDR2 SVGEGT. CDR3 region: CASSYATGVSYEQYF. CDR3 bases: TGTGCCAGCAGTTATGCTACAGGGGTCTCCTACGAGCAGTACTTC.

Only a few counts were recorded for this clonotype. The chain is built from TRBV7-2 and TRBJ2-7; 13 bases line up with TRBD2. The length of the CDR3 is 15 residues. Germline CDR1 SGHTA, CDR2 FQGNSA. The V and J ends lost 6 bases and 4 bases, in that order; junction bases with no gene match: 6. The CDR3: CASRLLAGGPYEQYF. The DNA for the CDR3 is TGTGCCAGCAGATTACTAGCGGGAGGGCCTTACGAGCAGTACTTC.

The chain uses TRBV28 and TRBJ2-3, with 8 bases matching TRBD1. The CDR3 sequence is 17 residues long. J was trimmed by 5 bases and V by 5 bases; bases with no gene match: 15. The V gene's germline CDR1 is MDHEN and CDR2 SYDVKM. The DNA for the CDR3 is TGTGCCAGCAGTCTTTATCGGGACAGGCAGATCGGAGATACGCAGTATTTT. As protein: CASSLYRDRQIGDTQYF.

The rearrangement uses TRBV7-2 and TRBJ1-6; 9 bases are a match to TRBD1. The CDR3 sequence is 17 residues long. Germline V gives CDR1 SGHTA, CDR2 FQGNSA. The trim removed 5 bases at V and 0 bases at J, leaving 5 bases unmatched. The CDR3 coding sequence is TGTGCCAGCAGCCAAGGGACAGGGAGCTCCTATAATTCACCCCTCCACTTT. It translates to CASSQGTGSSYNSPLHF.

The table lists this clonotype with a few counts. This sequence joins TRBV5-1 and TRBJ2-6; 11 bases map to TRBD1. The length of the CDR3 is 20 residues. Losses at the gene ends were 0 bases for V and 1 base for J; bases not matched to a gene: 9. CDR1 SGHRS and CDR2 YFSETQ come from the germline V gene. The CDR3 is CASSLVGTGGSPSGANVLTF. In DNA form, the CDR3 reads TGCGCCAGCAGCTTGGTGGGGACAGGGGGGAGTCCTTCTGGGGCCAACGTCCTGACTTTC.

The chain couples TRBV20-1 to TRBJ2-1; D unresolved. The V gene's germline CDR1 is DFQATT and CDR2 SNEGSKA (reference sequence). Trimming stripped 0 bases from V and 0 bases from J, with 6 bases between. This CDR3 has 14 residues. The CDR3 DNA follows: TGCAGTGCTAGAGACTCGACCTCCTACAATGAGCAGTTCTTC. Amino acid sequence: CSARDSTSYNEQFF.

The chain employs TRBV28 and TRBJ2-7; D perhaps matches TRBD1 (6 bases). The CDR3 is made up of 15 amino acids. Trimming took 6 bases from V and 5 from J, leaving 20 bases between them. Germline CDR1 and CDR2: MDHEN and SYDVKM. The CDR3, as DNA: TGTGCCAGCAGCCCCCACCGGACAGTTCGTCACGAGCAGTACTTC. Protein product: CASSPHRTVRHEQYF.

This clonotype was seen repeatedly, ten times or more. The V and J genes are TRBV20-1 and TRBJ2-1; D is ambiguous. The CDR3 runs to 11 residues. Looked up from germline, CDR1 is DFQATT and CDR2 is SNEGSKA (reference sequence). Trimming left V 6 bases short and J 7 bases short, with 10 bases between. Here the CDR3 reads CSAERRNEQFF. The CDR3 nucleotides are TGCAGTGCGGAGCGACGTAATGAGCAGTTCTTC.

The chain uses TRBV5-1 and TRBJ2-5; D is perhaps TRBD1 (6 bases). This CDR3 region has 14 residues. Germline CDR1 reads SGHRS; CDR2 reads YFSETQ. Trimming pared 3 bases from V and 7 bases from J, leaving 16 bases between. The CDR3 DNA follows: TGCGCCAGCAGCTCCGGACAAGGGGGACGGACCCAGTACTTC. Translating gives CASSSGQGGRTQYF.

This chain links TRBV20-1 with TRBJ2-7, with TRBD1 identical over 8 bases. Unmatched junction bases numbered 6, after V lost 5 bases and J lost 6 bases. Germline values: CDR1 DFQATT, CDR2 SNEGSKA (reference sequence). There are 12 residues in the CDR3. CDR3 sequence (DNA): TGCAGTGCTCGGACAGGGAGACTCGAGCAGTACTTC. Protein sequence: CSARTGRLEQYF.

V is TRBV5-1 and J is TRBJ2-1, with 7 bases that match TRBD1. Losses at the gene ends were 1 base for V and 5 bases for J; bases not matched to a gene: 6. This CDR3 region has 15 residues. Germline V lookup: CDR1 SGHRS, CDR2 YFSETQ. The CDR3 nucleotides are TGCGCCAGCAGCTTGTCACAGGGGTGGAACAATGAGCAGTTCTTC. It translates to CASSLSQGWNNEQFF.

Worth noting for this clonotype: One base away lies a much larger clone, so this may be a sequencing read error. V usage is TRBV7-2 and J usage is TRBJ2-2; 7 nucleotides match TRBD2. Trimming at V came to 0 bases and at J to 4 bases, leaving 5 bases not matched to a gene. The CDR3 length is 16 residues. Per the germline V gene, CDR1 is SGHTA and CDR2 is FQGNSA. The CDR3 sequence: CTSSLAWSGGTGELFF. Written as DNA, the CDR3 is TGTACCAGCAGCTTAGCGTGGTCGGGGGGCACCGGGGAGCTGTTTTTT.

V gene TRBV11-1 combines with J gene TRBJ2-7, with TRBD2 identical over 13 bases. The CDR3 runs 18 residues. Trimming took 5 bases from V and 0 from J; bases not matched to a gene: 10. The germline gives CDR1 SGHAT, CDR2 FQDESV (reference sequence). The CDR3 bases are TGTGCCAGCAGCCGCGGACTAGCGGGAGTTTCCTACTCCTACGAGCAGTACTTC. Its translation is CASSRGLAGVSYSYEQYF.

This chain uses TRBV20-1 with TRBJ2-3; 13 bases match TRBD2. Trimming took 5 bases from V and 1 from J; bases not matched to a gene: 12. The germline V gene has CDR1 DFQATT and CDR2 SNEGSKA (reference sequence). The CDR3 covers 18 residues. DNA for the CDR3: TGCAGTGCTCTTCCACTAGCGGGGGGGCGGTATGGCACAGATACGCAGTATTTT. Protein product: CSALPLAGGRYGTDTQYF.

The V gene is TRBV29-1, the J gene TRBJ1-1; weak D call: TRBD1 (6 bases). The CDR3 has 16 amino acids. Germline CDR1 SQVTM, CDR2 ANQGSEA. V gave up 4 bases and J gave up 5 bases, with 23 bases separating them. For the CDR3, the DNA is TGCAGCGTTGTGGAAAGGGGCACAGGACAGTTTACTGAAGCTTTCTTT. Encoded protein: CSVVERGTGQFTEAFF.